The present entry profiles one TCR beta chain with its context. Germline CDR1 reads LGHNT; CDR2 reads FRNRAP. The length of the CDR3 is 14 residues. V was shortened by 3 bases and J by 0 bases, with 3 bases between the two germline ends. The record originates from a study of T-cell reconstitution after alpha-beta-depleted transplantation in children. The authors prepared the TCRbeta library with unique molecular identifiers. Using its own MiXCR run on the PCR reads, TCRdb lists one record per CDR3 protein. The profile shows about 500,000 distinct CDR3 sequences, approximately 30% of them singletons. This sample comprised PBMCs from the stem cell graft donor, obtained from the stem cell graft. This receptor was taken from a human donor who donated a stem cell graft to a child with aplastic anemia. The chain carries TRBV12-5 and TRBJ2-6; D remains ambiguous. The CDR3 region is CASGLGSGANVLTF. The CDR3 nucleotides read TGTGCTAGTGGTTTAGGCTCTGGGGCCAACGTCCTGACTTTC.